This TCR beta chain comes out of a study of graft-versus-host responses after intestinal transplantation. Whole-study context: In this cohort, recipients had multivisceral, liver-intestinal, or isolated intestinal transplants. The whole recipient group had anti-thymocyte globulin induction followed by tacrolimus and steroids for around three years. Study results and limitations: There was an association between peak levels of circulating GvH clones and early post-transplant HvG declines. Some GvH clones appeared in ileal mucosa or blood before recipient bone marrow.

CDR1 is LGHNA and CDR2 is YNFKEQ in the germline V gene. CDR3 length: 15 amino acids. The V end was cut by 0 bases, the J end by 0 bases, with 8 bases between. Repertoires were generated with immunoSEQ multiplex PCR, while TCRdb's copy carries only in-frame clones and drops some. The sample carries about 39,000 clones, approximately 93% recorded once. In the case of this clone: What it binds is unknown.

This chain connects TRBV4-2 to TRBJ1-1; D not certain. Sequencing used unstimulated CD8+ T cells sorted from spleen or lymph node cells, obtained before transplant. This clonotype was sampled from a human donor who was the organ donor for an intestinal transplant. CDR3 region: CASSQEGRLNTEAFF. The CDR3 DNA sequence: TGTGCCAGCAGCCAAGAAGGCAGATTGAACACTGAAGCTTTCTTT.